The 14 T cell receptor beta chains reported below all come from one sample, sequenced in a study of shared clonotypes between healthy human individuals (dated by TCRdb to 2019 to 2021). The library was produced with the immunoSEQ multiplex PCR assay. Entries here come from immuneACCESS through TCRdb and include only in-frame sequences with V and J called. Some clones fail to appear in such tables; in the studies checked, an unresolved V gene covers under half of the shortfall, and the cause of the remainder is unknown. Present in this sample are 2 million to 2.5 million clones, about 95% of which were seen just once. Together, the top ten hold about 1.1% of the sample. For the CD8 naive samples, CD45RO-negative cells were positively selected for CCR7, yielding a CD45RA+CCR7+ population from which TemRA cells were excluded. Sequencing was performed on naive CD8+ T cells sorted from blood. The sample's cell subset or site label, in plain terms: CD45RA+CCR7+. These receptors came from a man between 18 and 35 years old in good health.

The V call is TRBV28, the J call TRBJ2-3, with D possibly matching TRBD2 (7 bases). V was trimmed by 3 bases and J by 2 bases, leaving 9 bases between them. The germline V gene has CDR1 MDHEN and CDR2 SYDVKM. The CDR3 has 14 residues. CDR3 region: CASSFGGLTDTQYF. CDR3 DNA: TGTGCCAGCAGTTTCGGGGGGCTCACAGATACGCAGTATTTT.

This chain links TRBV18 with TRBJ1-3; D is ambiguous. The length of the CDR3 is 18 residues. V was trimmed by 3 bases and J by 0 bases, leaving 18 bases between them. The germline CDR1 and CDR2 sequences are KGHSH and LQKENI. The CDR3 here is CASSPLFRPEFSGNTIYF. The CDR3, as DNA: TGTGCCAGCTCACCGCTCTTTAGACCGGAATTCTCTGGAAACACCATATATTTT.

The chain combines TRBV6-1 with TRBJ2-7, with a possible D match to TRBD2 (5 bases). Germline lookup yields CDR1 MNHNS and CDR2 SASEGT. CDR3 size: 15 residues. The V and J ends lost 1 base and 3 bases respectively, with 13 bases between them. The DNA for the CDR3 is TGTGCCAGCAGTGAAGGTGCGATACTAGACTACGAGCAGTACTTC. This codes for CASSEGAILDYEQYF.

The CDR3 sequence: CASSLGGGAPDTQYF. CDR3 nucleotide sequence: TGTGCCAGCAGTTTAGGCGGGGGAGCCCCAGATACGCAGTATTTT. This chain connects TRBV28 to TRBJ2-3; 7 bases map to TRBD2. V trimming: 2 bases; J trimming: 4 bases; junction bases outside the gene matches: 6. This CDR3 spans 15 amino acids. Germline V gene data show CDR1 as MDHEN and CDR2 as SYDVKM.

The chain has TRBV10-1 and TRBJ2-7; a weak D match, TRBD2 (7 bases). The CDR3 runs to 15 residues. CDR1 and CDR2 (germline): WNHNN, SYGVQD (reference sequence). V lost 2 bases and J lost 1, with 12 bases in between. CDR3 sequence reads: CASSEQQGGSYEQYF. The CDR3 DNA sequence: TGCGCCAGCAGTGAGCAACAGGGAGGGTCCTACGAGCAGTACTTC.

This clone was detected only once. The chain links TRBV11-2 to TRBJ1-6; no definite D call. The V end was cut by 0 bases, the J end by 3 bases, with 15 bases between. The germline CDR1 and CDR2 sequences are SGHAT and FQNNGV. The CDR3 covers 18 residues. The DNA of the CDR3 is TGTGCCAGCAGCTTAGATCAGGAAGGCAGATTCTATAATTCACCCCTCCACTTT. Translating it yields CASSLDQEGRFYNSPLHF.

V is TRBV28 and J is TRBJ2-5; the D is unclear. The ends were cut back, 3 bases at V and 2 bases at J, with 13 bases in the middle. CDR3 length equals 15 residues. CDR1 and CDR2 from the germline V gene are MDHEN and SYDVKM. Here the CDR3 DNA reads TGTGCCAGCAGTTTTACAGATTTTCGACAAGAGACCCAGTACTTC. Encoded protein: CASSFTDFRQETQYF.

V gene TRBV5-4 combines with J gene TRBJ1-2, with 9 bases that match TRBD1. Germline CDR1 SGHNT, CDR2 YYREEE (reference sequence). This CDR3 contains 14 residues. Germline trimming cut 5 bases from V and 6 bases from J; bases unmatched to any gene: 8. CDR3: CASRETGGSDGYTF. For the CDR3, the DNA is TGTGCCAGCAGAGAGACAGGGGGGTCGGATGGCTACACCTTC.

This sequence joins TRBV28 and TRBJ2-2; D uncertain. V was shortened by 6 bases and J by 10 bases, with 12 bases between the two germline ends. Germline-derived CDR1 and CDR2 are MDHEN and SYDVKM. This CDR3 has 12 residues. CDR3 DNA sequence: TGTGCCAGCAGGGACCCACGACAGGAGCTGTTTTTT. Its protein product is CASRDPRQELFF.

As to this clone: Other DNA sequences in this specimen translate into the identical CDR3. The chain is built from TRBV4-3 and TRBJ1-1; D is ambiguous. Germline loops: CDR1 LGHNA, CDR2 YSLEER. This CDR3 is 14 amino acids long. V shed 0 bases and J shed 1 base, with 6 bases lying between them. The CDR3, as DNA: TGCGCCAGCAGCCAAGATACTGGGAACACTGAAGCTTTCTTT. Protein sequence: CASSQDTGNTEAFF.

The chain employs TRBV2 and TRBJ2-1, with unresolved D. The CDR3 sequence is 14 residues long. V lost 3 bases, J lost 0 bases, and 6 bases lay in between. Germline V gene lookup returns CDR1 SNHLY and CDR2 FYNNEI. The CDR3 here is CASSDTFSYNEQFF. Written as DNA, the CDR3 is TGTGCCAGCAGTGATACTTTCTCCTACAATGAGCAGTTCTTC.

V usage is TRBV7-2 and J usage is TRBJ2-7; TRBD2 might be the D (5 bases). This CDR3 is 14 amino acids long. From germline, CDR1 is SGHTA and CDR2 FQGNSA. V lost 4 bases and J lost 2, with 12 bases in between. CDR3 region: CASSWWAGAYEQYF. CDR3 sequence (DNA): TGTGCCAGCAGCTGGTGGGCGGGTGCCTACGAGCAGTACTTC.

The rearrangement uses TRBV18 and TRBJ1-4, with unresolved D. The V and J ends lost 2 bases and 2 bases respectively, with 18 bases between them. CDR1 and CDR2 (germline): KGHSH, LQKENI. CDR3 length: 18 residues. CDR3 loop: CASSPDGLTLGTNEKLFF. The CDR3 coding sequence is TGTGCCAGCTCACCAGATGGCCTGACTTTGGGCACTAATGAAAAACTGTTTTTT.

The chain is built from TRBV19 and TRBJ2-2; tentatively, D is TRBD1 (6 bases). V was shortened by 6 bases and J by 1 base, with 9 bases between the two germline ends. The CDR3 totals 14 residues. From germline, CDR1 is LNHDA and CDR2 SQIVND (reference sequence). CDR3 sequence (DNA): TGTGCCAGTAGACACAGGGAGAACACCGGGGAGCTGTTTTTT. Translation: CASRHRENTGELFF.